These 24 T cell receptor beta chains were sequenced from one sample in a study of T-cell memory formation after mild COVID-19. A single record per CDR3 protein comes from TCRdb applying MiXCR to the 5' RACE reads. Among roughly 480,000 distinct CDR3 sequences, around 25% were seen once, and the ten largest hold approximately 13%. Material for sequencing was PBMCs or a T cell subset sorted from them (not recorded which). All receptors derive from an adult woman who had mild COVID-19 (a few samples of this study predate the infection). Cell type and time point are not known.

J is TRBJ2-1 and V is TRBV7-2; 13 bases are shared with TRBD2. The CDR3 extends over 15 amino acids. Germline values: CDR1 SGHTA, CDR2 FQGNSA. V gave up 6 bases and J gave up 5 bases; unmatched junction bases: 4. CDR3 DNA: TGTGCCAGCAGTCGTACTAGCGGGAGGGACAATGAGCAGTTCTTC. Protein: CASSRTSGRDNEQFF.

The chain couples TRBV7-9 to TRBJ2-7; D is undetermined. The V end was cut by 0 bases, the J end by 3 bases, with 9 bases between. There are 14 residues in the CDR3. Germline CDR1 and CDR2: SEHNR and FQNEAQ (reference sequence). The CDR3 here is CASSLALSLYEQYF. The CDR3 region has the DNA TGTGCCAGCAGCTTAGCTCTATCGCTCTACGAGCAGTACTTC.

This clonotype was detected a few times. V usage is TRBV6-2 or TRBV6-3 and J usage is TRBJ2-5; D could derive from TRBD1 or TRBD2 (5 bases each). CDR1 is MNHEY and CDR2 is SVGEGT in the germline V gene. This CDR3 region has 15 residues. V was shortened by 4 bases and J by 4 bases, with 16 bases between the two germline ends. Here the CDR3 DNA reads TGTGCCAGCAGTTTTTCTGGTGGGGGTGGAGAGACCCAGTACTTC. Residues: CASSFSGGGGETQYF.

This chain links TRBV5-1 with TRBJ2-7, with 8 bases identical to TRBD1. The V gene's germline CDR1 is SGHRS and CDR2 YFSETQ. The CDR3 is 15 residues long. V was pared by 1 base and J by 7 bases, with 10 bases of the junction left unmatched. In DNA, the CDR3 is TGCGCCAGCAGCTTGTTACAGGGGGACATGGGAGAGCAGTACTTC. The encoded protein is CASSLLQGDMGEQYF.

The chain recombines TRBV24-1 with TRBJ2-2; tentative D call: TRBD2 (6 bases). Trimming removed 7 bases from V and 7 bases from J, with 12 bases in between. This CDR3 is 13 amino acids long. Germline V lookup: CDR1 KGHDR, CDR2 SFDVKD. The CDR3 DNA sequence: TGTGCCACCAGGTCTAGCGTGATCGGGGAGCTGTTTTTT. Amino acid sequence: CATRSSVIGELFF.

The rearrangement links TRBV2 to TRBJ1-2; D is unresolved. V was pared by 4 bases and J by 8 bases, with 17 bases between. The V gene's germline CDR1 is SNHLY and CDR2 FYNNEI. The CDR3 consists of 14 residues. DNA for the CDR3: TGTGCCAGCAGTGGGCTACACCCCGTAACAGGCTACACCTTC. It translates to CASSGLHPVTGYTF.

This clonotype was observed a handful of times. The V gene is TRBV20-1, the J gene TRBJ2-5; D might be TRBD1 or TRBD2, each matching 5 bases. This CDR3 has 14 amino acids. The V and J ends lost 6 bases and 8 bases respectively, with 22 bases between them. From germline, CDR1 is DFQATT and CDR2 SNEGSKA (reference sequence). The CDR3 is CSAHRDRTGDTQYF. CDR3 nucleotide sequence: TGCAGTGCGCATCGGGACCGCACCGGGGATACCCAGTACTTC.

J is TRBJ2-3 and V is TRBV5-1; 8 nucleotides match TRBD1. The germline gives CDR1 SGHRS, CDR2 YFSETQ. CDR3 length: 15 residues. V gave up 3 bases and J gave up 5 bases; unmatched junction bases: 8. This CDR3 reads CASSSEPRGLDTQYF. The CDR3 bases are TGCGCCAGCAGCTCGGAGCCCAGGGGGCTAGATACGCAGTATTTT.

The table lists this clonotype with a few counts. The junction and the germline gene differ at one end; a read error may be behind it. This chain connects TRBV11-2 to TRBJ2-6, with a possible D match to TRBD1 (5 bases). The CDR3 has 17 residues. Germline loops: CDR1 SGHAT, CDR2 FQNNGV. For the CDR3, the DNA is TGTGCCAGCAGCTACCGGGTCGGCGCCTCTGGGGCCAACGTCCTGGCTTTC. Protein sequence: CASSYRVGASGANVLAF.

The rearrangement uses TRBV15 and TRBJ2-1, with D unresolved. The length of the CDR3 is 14 residues. Germline CDR1 is LNHNV and CDR2 is YYDKDF (reference sequence). The ends were cut back, 4 bases at V and 0 bases at J, with 7 bases in the middle. The CDR3 coding sequence is TGTGCCACCAGCACCTGGAGCTCCTACAATGAGCAGTTCTTC. As protein: CATSTWSSYNEQFF.

V and J are TRBV3-1 and TRBJ1-1; D perhaps matches TRBD1 (5 bases). V lost 0 bases, J lost 1 base, and 9 bases lay in between. This CDR3 comprises 15 residues. Germline lookup yields CDR1 LGHDT and CDR2 YNNKEL (reference sequence). The CDR3 loop reads CASSQERGRNTEAFF. The CDR3 region has the DNA TGTGCCAGCAGCCAAGAGAGGGGACGGAACACTGAAGCTTTCTTT.

This chain uses TRBV6-1 with TRBJ1-2; tentatively, D is TRBD1 (5 bases). The germline CDR1 and CDR2 sequences are MNHNS and SASEGT. The CDR3 covers 15 residues. Between the trimmed V and J ends, which lost 0 bases and 2 bases, there was a span of 10 bases. The CDR3 region has the DNA TGTGCCAGCAGTGAAGCCGGAGCAGGGAACTATGGCTACACCTTC. Translating it yields CASSEAGAGNYGYTF.

This clonotype has a handful of counts. This chain uses TRBV29-1 with TRBJ2-1; 8 bases line up with TRBD1. The CDR3 consists of 13 residues. Germline V gives CDR1 SQVTM, CDR2 ANQGSEA. The V and J ends lost 5 bases and 9 bases, in that order; junction bases with no gene match: 9. This CDR3 is CSVTGGILPEQFF. CDR3 bases: TGCAGCGTTACAGGGGGAATTCTACCTGAGCAGTTCTTC.

There are a few counts of this clonotype. The gene calls are TRBV12-3 or TRBV12-4 and TRBJ1-1, with D perhaps TRBD1 (5 bases). The CDR3 has 13 amino acids. Trimming pared 5 bases from V and 11 bases from J, leaving 18 bases between. For the CDR3, the DNA is TGTGCCAGCAGTGATTCTCAGGGATCCGTCGCTTTCTTT. Translating it yields CASSDSQGSVAFF.

This clonotype was counted a few times. CDR3 protein: CASSRDRGFGNTEAFF. The DNA of the CDR3 is TGCGCCAGCAGCCGGGACAGGGGATTCGGGAACACTGAAGCTTTCTTT. The gene calls are TRBV4-3 and TRBJ1-1; 10 bases agree with TRBD1. The CDR3 consists of 16 residues. After removal of 4 bases from V and 1 base from J, the junction contained 6 bases not matched to a gene. The germline V gene has CDR1 LGHNA and CDR2 YSLEER.

This clonotype was seen a handful of times. The chain combines TRBV3-1 with TRBJ2-5, with TRBD2 matching 10 bases. Trimming removed 3 bases from V and 4 bases from J; junction bases left unmatched: 8. The length of the CDR3 is 16 residues. Germline lookup yields CDR1 LGHDT and CDR2 YNNKEL (reference sequence). The CDR3 DNA sequence: TGTGCCAGCAGCCAGCGGGGAGCGGGGGGGCGAGAGACCCAGTACTTC. This gives the protein CASSQRGAGGRETQYF.

The CDR3 sequence: CASSRLGQGYSGANVLTF. As DNA, the CDR3 is TGTGCCAGCAGTCGGCTCGGACAGGGATACTCTGGGGCCAACGTCCTGACTTTC. J is TRBJ2-6 and V is TRBV12-3 or TRBV12-4; 8 nucleotides line up with TRBD1. This CDR3 is 18 amino acids long. V trimming: 5 bases; J trimming: 0 bases; junction bases outside the gene matches: 9.

The chain joins TRBV12-3 or TRBV12-4 to TRBJ1-5; D might be TRBD1 (5 bases). This CDR3 spans 18 amino acids. V gave up 8 bases and J gave up 2 bases, with 25 bases separating them. The CDR3 is CASGSSGKIEGRNQPQHF. DNA for the CDR3: TGTGCCAGCGGGAGTTCAGGGAAAATCGAGGGTCGCAATCAGCCCCAGCATTTT.

This clonotype was seen a few times. The chain is built from TRBV7-9 and TRBJ2-7; 7 positions match TRBD2. Germline V gene lookup returns CDR1 SEHNR and CDR2 FQNEAQ (reference sequence). The J segment lost 1 base and the V segment lost 8 bases, leaving 8 bases of the junction unmatched. This CDR3 contains 14 residues. The CDR3 sequence is CASGIAGRSYEQYF. CDR3 coding DNA: TGTGCCAGCGGCATAGCGGGCCGATCCTACGAGCAGTACTTC.

This chain joins TRBV7-9 and TRBJ1-1; D gene unclear. The CDR3 contains 14 residues. V lost 2 bases to trimming and J lost 0 bases, with 7 bases between them. CDR1 and CDR2 (germline): SEHNR, FQNEAQ (reference sequence). The CDR3 DNA reads TGTGCCAGCAGCTTATCTGTTCTGAACACTGAAGCTTTCTTT. Amino acids: CASSLSVLNTEAFF.

The J gene is TRBJ2-7, the V gene TRBV30; 8 nucleotides line up with TRBD1. The CDR3 totals 15 residues. Germline values: CDR1 GTSNPN, CDR2 SVGIG (reference sequence). After removal of 3 bases from V and 6 bases from J, the junction contained 13 bases not matched to a gene. The CDR3 region is CAWSPRGRGLAEQYF. The CDR3 DNA is TGTGCCTGGAGCCCCAGGGGCAGGGGGCTGGCCGAGCAGTACTTC. Drawing the rest from reference TRBV30 and TRBJ2-7, the complete variable domain is SQTIHQWPATLVQPVGSPLSLECTVEGTSNPNLYWYRQAAGRGLQLLFYSVGIGQISSEVPQNLSASRPQDRQFILSSKKLLLSDSGFYLCAWSPRGRGLAEQYFGPGTRLTVT.

This clonotype turned up a few times. This chain joins TRBV7-2 and TRBJ2-3; 13 positions agree with TRBD2. This CDR3 spans 16 amino acids. The germline CDR1 and CDR2 sequences are SGHTA and FQGNSA. V lost 1 base to trimming and J lost 4 bases; unmatched junction nucleotides: 2. This CDR3 is CASSLGTSGSSDTQYF. The CDR3 nucleotides read TGTGCCAGCAGCTTAGGGACTAGCGGGAGCTCAGATACGCAGTATTTT.

The sample holds a few counts of this clonotype. The rearrangement joins TRBV19 to TRBJ2-7, with D perhaps matching TRBD2 (6 bases). The CDR3 spans 14 residues. The germline CDR1 and CDR2 sequences are LNHDA and SQIVND (reference sequence). With 6 bases removed from V and 0 bases from J, the gap between germline ends came to 12 bases. The CDR3, as DNA: TGTGCCAGTAGCGCTAGCGCCTACTCCTACGAGCAGTACTTC. Translating gives CASSASAYSYEQYF.

The chain uses TRBV6-2 or TRBV6-3 and TRBJ2-6, with 7 bases that match TRBD1. The germline gives CDR1 MNHEY, CDR2 SVGEGT. The CDR3 contains 18 residues. The ends lost 2 bases at V and 0 bases at J; junction bases unmatched: 7. CDR3 residues: CASSYPGTANSGANVLTF. The CDR3 DNA reads TGTGCCAGCAGTTACCCCGGGACAGCTAACTCTGGGGCCAACGTCCTGACTTTC.